The 28 T cell receptor beta chains given below trace back to one sample, sequenced in a study of cytotoxic CD8 clonotypes in ibrutinib-treated CLL. Generated by immunoSEQ multiplex PCR, the TCRdb table keeps only in-frame clones and is missing some. The sample includes some 50,000 clones, roughly 63% of them seen just once. This sample comprised PBMCs, obtained after 24 months of ibrutinib treatment. These receptor sequences come from a human donor with chronic lymphocytic leukemia.

The chain has TRBV5-5 and TRBJ1-5; TRBD1 matches at 7 bases. The CDR3 totals 15 residues. Unmatched junction bases numbered 11, after V lost 4 bases and J lost 7 bases. Germline V gene data show CDR1 as SGHKS and CDR2 as YYEKEE (reference sequence). CDR3 protein: CASSETGDGRQPQHF. The DNA of the CDR3 is TGTGCCAGCAGCGAAACAGGGGACGGGAGGCAGCCCCAGCATTTT.

This chain uses TRBV2 with TRBJ2-1; no definite D call. Deletions cut 1 base from V and 0 bases from J, with 10 bases between. CDR1 and CDR2 from the germline V gene are SNHLY and FYNNEI. This CDR3 is built from 16 residues. The CDR3 region has the DNA TGTGCCAGCAGTGAAGTGGGTATAAGCTCCTACAATGAGCAGTTCTTC. It codes for CASSEVGISSYNEQFF. The full variable domain, with the rest looked up from reference TRBV2 and TRBJ2-1, is EPEVTQTPSHQVTQMGQEVILRCVPISNHLYFYWYRQILGQKVEFLVSFYNNEISEKSEIFDDQFSVERPDGSNFTLKIRSTKLEDSAMYFCASSEVGISSYNEQFFGPGTRLTVL.

At least ten counts were recorded for this clone. The V and J genes are TRBV4-2 and TRBJ2-1, with D perhaps TRBD1 (6 bases). Trimming stripped 6 bases from V and 5 bases from J, with 14 bases between. The CDR3 runs 14 residues. Germline values: CDR1 LGHNA, CDR2 YNFKEQ. CDR3 sequence (DNA): TGTGCCAGCAGTCCGAGGGACAACCACAATGAGCAGTTCTTC. Translating it yields CASSPRDNHNEQFF.

This clone has only a few counts. The rearrangement links TRBV5-4 to TRBJ2-3; possibly TRBD2 for D (6 bases). V was trimmed by 3 bases and J by 0 bases, leaving 11 bases between them. The germline V gene has CDR1 SGHNT and CDR2 YYREEE (reference sequence). The CDR3 runs 15 residues. CDR3 sequence reads: CASSSTRGSTDTQYF. In DNA, the CDR3 is TGTGCCAGCAGCTCCACACGGGGGAGCACAGATACGCAGTATTTT.

There are a few counts of this clone. This chain uses TRBV19 with TRBJ1-1, with TRBD1 matching 7 bases. J gave up 8 bases and V 6 bases, and 9 bases lay outside the gene matches. This CDR3 spans 13 amino acids. CDR1 is LNHDA and CDR2 is SQIVND in the germline V gene (reference sequence). The CDR3 loop reads CASSPTGVGEAFF. For the CDR3, the DNA is TGTGCCAGTAGCCCCACAGGGGTAGGGGAAGCTTTCTTT.

The V gene is TRBV5-4, the J gene TRBJ1-1; 7 nucleotides match TRBD1. The CDR3 is made up of 15 amino acids. CDR1 is SGHNT and CDR2 is YYREEE in the germline V gene (reference sequence). The V and J ends lost 0 bases and 0 bases, in that order; junction bases with no gene match: 2. CDR3 loop: CASSLGGQVNTEAFF. DNA for the CDR3: TGTGCCAGCAGCTTGGGCGGACAGGTGAACACTGAAGCTTTCTTT.

This clone turned up a few times. The chain employs TRBV27 and TRBJ2-7; no definite D call. V gave up 5 bases and J gave up 0 bases, with 8 bases separating them. The CDR3 is made up of 13 amino acids. Germline V gene data show CDR1 as MNHEY and CDR2 as SMNVEV (reference sequence). The CDR3: CASSPRYSYEQYF. CDR3 in DNA: TGTGCCAGCAGTCCCAGGTACTCCTACGAGCAGTACTTC.

CDR3 protein: CASILGGSDTEAFF. For the CDR3, the DNA is TGTGCCAGCATTCTGGGGGGGAGCGACACTGAAGCTTTCTTT. The chain uses TRBV6-1 and TRBJ1-1; D may be TRBD1 (5 bases). This CDR3 has 14 residues. The germline CDR1 and CDR2 sequences are MNHNS and SASEGT. V dropped 7 bases and J dropped 3 bases, with 15 bases sitting between them.

V usage is TRBV7-8 and J usage is TRBJ1-2; D remains ambiguous. This CDR3 spans 13 amino acids. CDR1 SGHVS and CDR2 FQNEAQ come from the germline V gene. V was clipped by 5 bases and J by 6 bases, with 13 bases between them. CDR3 nucleotides: TGTGCCAGCAGCCCTGCGGGATCCCATGGCTACACCTTC. It yields the protein CASSPAGSHGYTF.

This chain joins TRBV5-1 and TRBJ2-7, with no clear D. Per germline, CDR1 SGHRS and CDR2 YFSETQ. With 0 bases removed from V and 6 bases from J, the gap between germline ends came to 16 bases. The CDR3 covers 15 residues. The CDR3 DNA sequence: TGCGCCAGCAGCTTGGAACCAGCTGGGCTATCCGAGCAGTACTTC. This encodes CASSLEPAGLSEQYF.

This clone was observed a few times. This chain uses TRBV19 with TRBJ1-6; no clear D gene. Per the germline V gene, CDR1 is LNHDA and CDR2 is SQIVND (reference sequence). The CDR3 length is 10 residues. Trimming removed 9 bases from V and 16 bases from J, with 13 bases in between. CDR3 nucleotide sequence: TGTGCCAGCGGATACACGCAACTCCACTTT. Its translation: CASGYTQLHF.

The rearrangement links TRBV14 to TRBJ2-3; D is tentatively TRBD1 or TRBD2 (6 bases each). Germline V lookup: CDR1 SGHDN, CDR2 FVKESK. The length of the CDR3 is 15 residues. The V end lost 0 bases, the J end lost 3 bases, and 10 bases lay between the germline ends. The CDR3 sequence: CASSQEGGWTDTQYF. DNA for the CDR3: TGTGCCAGCAGCCAAGAAGGGGGGTGGACAGATACGCAGTATTTT.

The chain has TRBV10-2 and TRBJ2-4; 8 nucleotides agree with TRBD1. Trimming cost V 4 bases and J 8 bases; bases outside gene matches: 1. Per germline, CDR1 WSHSY and CDR2 SAAADI. The length of the CDR3 is 12 residues. This CDR3 is CASSGQGYIQYF. CDR3 nucleotide sequence: TGCGCCAGCAGTGGACAGGGGTACATTCAGTACTTC.

The chain recombines TRBV5-1 with TRBJ2-3; TRBD1 agrees at 7 bases. The germline V gene encodes CDR1 SGHRS and CDR2 YFSETQ. The V and J ends lost 0 bases and 0 bases, in that order; junction bases with no gene match: 4. The CDR3 covers 16 residues. The CDR3 region has the DNA TGCGCCAGCAGCTTGGCAGGGACAGCCAGCACAGATACGCAGTATTTT. Its protein is CASSLAGTASTDTQYF.

The genes are TRBV9 and TRBJ2-5; D assignment may be TRBD1 or TRBD2 (6 bases each). CDR1 is SGDLS, CDR2 YYNGEE, per germline. V lost 0 bases and J 4 bases, leaving 22 bases between the germline ends. The CDR3 totals 18 residues. The CDR3 DNA reads TGTGCCAGCAGCGTAGCTTCGAGGGGGGCCCTTTTGGGAGAGACCCAGTACTTC. The encoded protein is CASSVASRGALLGETQYF.

V usage is TRBV6-5 and J usage is TRBJ2-7; D unclear. Germline lookup yields CDR1 MNHEY and CDR2 SVGAGI. The CDR3 covers 14 residues. Trimming removed 6 bases from V and 1 base from J, with 13 bases in between. The CDR3, as DNA: TGTGCCAGCAGCCTGGACGCATTGTCCTACGAGCAGTACTTC. The encoded protein is CASSLDALSYEQYF.

The rearrangement links TRBV10-3 to TRBJ1-2; D uncertain. The CDR3 loop spans 14 amino acids. Trimming pared 0 bases from V and 4 bases from J, leaving 9 bases between. Per germline, CDR1 ENHRY and CDR2 SYGVKD. CDR3 DNA sequence: TGTGCCATCAGTGAGTCGTCGGCCCTCTATGGCTACACCTTC. Translated, it gives CAISESSALYGYTF.

Of note for this clone: A much larger clone differs by one base, so this may be a read error. The rearrangement uses TRBV19 and TRBJ1-2, with a weak D call TRBD1 (5 bases). The CDR3 covers 15 residues. CDR1 LNHDA and CDR2 SQIVND come from the germline V gene (reference sequence). The CDR3 is CAGSRLRGLKDGYTF. Here the CDR3 DNA reads TGTGCCGGTAGCCGCCTCCGGGGCCTAAAGGATGGCTACACCTTC.

The chain's CDR3 is CASSTSTYNEQFF. The CDR3 DNA reads TGTGCCAGCAGCACCAGTACCTACAATGAGCAGTTCTTC. This rearrangement joins TRBV11-3 to TRBJ2-1; D is unresolved. Per germline, CDR1 SGHNT and CDR2 YENEEA. Trimming removed 5 bases at V and 2 bases at J, with 7 bases between. CDR3 size: 13 residues.

This clone was found a few times. This sequence joins TRBV5-1 and TRBJ1-4; possibly TRBD1 for D (6 bases). V lost 5 bases, J lost 8 bases, and 7 bases lay in between. This CDR3 contains 11 residues. Per germline, CDR1 SGHRS and CDR2 YFSETQ. The CDR3 DNA sequence: TGCGCCAGCAGGACAGGAGAAAAACTGTTTTTT. This encodes CASRTGEKLFF.

The chain combines TRBV5-4 with TRBJ2-7; the D is unclear. Germline CDR1 SGHNT, CDR2 YYREEE (reference sequence). With 0 bases removed from V and 3 bases from J, the gap between germline ends came to 22 bases. The CDR3 extends over 18 amino acids. The CDR3 region is CASSLAQGSGQVGYEQYF. For the CDR3, the DNA is TGTGCCAGCAGCTTGGCTCAAGGATCTGGGCAGGTAGGCTACGAGCAGTACTTC. Full variable domain (outside the CDR3, taken from reference TRBV5-4 and TRBJ2-7): ETGVTQSPTHLIKTRGQQVTLRCSSQSGHNTVSWYQQALGQGPQFIFQYYREEENGRGNFPPRFSGLQFPNYSSELNVNALELDDSALYLCASSLAQGSGQVGYEQYFGPGTRLTVT.

V usage is TRBV5-1 and J usage is TRBJ2-7, with D possibly TRBD1 on 6 matching bases. In germline, CDR1 is SGHRS, CDR2 YFSETQ. The V gene lost 1 base and the J gene lost 0 bases, with 14 bases spanning the gap. The CDR3 contains 16 residues. In DNA, the CDR3 is TGCGCCAGCAGCTTGACAGGGACCTATCCCTCCTACGAGCAGTACTTC. It translates to CASSLTGTYPSYEQYF.

This clone was picked up a small number of times. V is TRBV6-5 and J is TRBJ2-1; 9 bases match TRBD1. The junction had 3 bases not matched to a gene; V was cut back by 5 bases and J by 7 bases. The CDR3 spans 13 residues. CDR1 is MNHEY and CDR2 is SVGAGI in the germline V gene. CDR3 nucleotide sequence: TGTGCCAGCAGTACGGACAGGGGTAATGAGCAGTTCTTC. This sequence encodes CASSTDRGNEQFF.

The chain recombines TRBV6-5 with TRBJ1-1; 8 bases are shared with TRBD1. Germline loops: CDR1 MNHEY, CDR2 SVGAGI. The V gene end was trimmed by 7 bases and the J gene end by 5 bases; junction bases not matched to a gene: 9. The CDR3 extends over 14 amino acids. CDR3 nucleotide sequence: TGTGCCAGCAACCAGGGGGCGCGGGAAACTGAAGCTTTCTTT. Translation: CASNQGARETEAFF.

This clone was observed a few times. This chain joins TRBV6-1 and TRBJ2-4; unclear D gene. CDR1 and CDR2 (germline): MNHNS, SASEGT. The CDR3 is made up of 13 amino acids. The V end lost 11 bases, the J end lost 4 bases, and 15 bases lay between the germline ends. CDR3 protein: CALTPDGKNIQYF. The CDR3 nucleotides are TGTGCCCTCACCCCGGACGGAAAAAACATTCAGTACTTC.

The rearrangement uses TRBV2 and TRBJ1-5; D perhaps matches TRBD1 (5 bases). Trimming removed 7 bases from V and 2 bases from J, with 15 bases in between. This CDR3 spans 15 amino acids. Germline V gene sequence: CDR1 SNHLY, CDR2 FYNNEI. The CDR3 DNA follows: TGTGCCAGCACCCTGAGGGGTATTGGCAATCAGCCCCAGCATTTT. Protein: CASTLRGIGNQPQHF. Supplemented by reference TRBV2 and TRBJ1-5, the full variable domain reads EPEVTQTPSHQVTQMGQEVILRCVPISNHLYFYWYRQILGQKVEFLVSFYNNEISEKSEIFDDQFSVERPDGSNFTLKIRSTKLEDSAMYFCASTLRGIGNQPQHFGDGTRLSIL.

This chain uses TRBV6-5 with TRBJ1-3; tentatively, D is TRBD1 (6 bases). The CDR3 consists of 14 residues. Germline CDR1 MNHEY, CDR2 SVGAGI. V was clipped by 6 bases and J by 4 bases, with 13 bases between them. Written as DNA, the CDR3 is TGTGCCAGCAGCCTCAGGGGCTGGGGAAACACCATATATTTT. This gives the protein CASSLRGWGNTIYF.

Within the sample, this clone is medium-sized (0.01 to 0.1%). V and J are TRBV5-1 and TRBJ1-6, with D perhaps matching TRBD1 (6 bases). The CDR3 spans 13 residues. V dropped 0 bases and J dropped 8 bases, with 6 bases sitting between them. CDR1 and CDR2 from the germline V gene are SGHRS and YFSETQ. The CDR3 DNA sequence: TGCGCCAGCAGCTTGGACAGGGATTCACCCCTCCACTTT. Translation gives CASSLDRDSPLHF. The whole variable domain, remainder taken from reference TRBV5-1 and TRBJ1-6, is KAGVTQTPRYLIKTRGQQVTLSCSPISGHRSVSWYQQTPGQGLQFLFEYFSETQRNKGNFPGRFSGRQFSNSRSEMNVSTLELGDSALYLCASSLDRDSPLHFGNGTRLTVT.